Listed here are 2 T cell receptor beta chains from one sample, sequenced in a study of T cells in Graves' hyperthyroidism and ophthalmopathy. TCR beta CDR3 sequences were amplified from RNA transcripts. TCR CDR3 underwent first-round RT-PCR with the HTBI primer set. MiXCR was run by TCRdb on the multiplex PCR reads, yielding one entry per CDR3 protein. Of around 250,000 distinct CDR3 sequences listed, about 14% are singletons. The sequencing input was blood. These receptors all come from a woman aged 40 to 50 with Graves' hyperthyroidism that later progressed to Graves' ophthalmopathy.

This clonotype was observed many times. The chain combines TRBV7-3 with TRBJ1-1, with D unclear. CDR3 size: 15 residues. Trimming pared 5 bases from V and 2 bases from J, leaving 15 bases between. Germline V gene lookup returns CDR1 SGHTA and CDR2 FQGTGA. The CDR3 loop reads CASSPRTGRNTEAFF. CDR3 in DNA: TGTGCCAGCAGCCCCCGAACGGGTCGCAACACTGAAGCTTTCTTT.

In its sample, this clonotype was seen many times. The chain links TRBV28 to TRBJ1-4; D unclear. Trimming cost V 5 bases and J 11 bases, with 18 bases left between them. Germline V CDR1 and CDR2: MDHEN, SYDVKM. The CDR3 covers 14 residues. Here the CDR3 DNA reads TGTGCCAGCAGTCCCCCCCCTGGGCGGATGAAACTGTTTTTT. This sequence encodes CASSPPPGRMKLFF. Full variable domain (remainder filled in from reference TRBV28 and TRBJ1-4): DVKVTQSSRYLVKRTGEKVFLECVQDMDHENMFWYRQDPGLGLRLIYFSYDVKMKEKGDIPEGYSVSREKKERFSLILESASTNQTSMYLCASSPPPGRMKLFFGSGTQLSVL.